One sample yielded the 18 T cell receptor beta chains listed below, sequenced in a study of cytomegalovirus exposure and HLA in healthy donors. Sequencing used immunoSEQ multiplex PCR; TCRdb keeps in-frame clones, though not all of them. The repertoire has about 120,000 clones, around 87% of them found once; the top ten carry under 6.5%. The sample comprised PBMCs. Receptor source: a woman in her late teens or twenties in good health and CMV-seropositive.

Details on this clone: Other DNA sequences in this specimen translate into the identical CDR3. The V gene is TRBV9, the J gene TRBJ1-1; no reliable D call. The V gene's germline CDR1 is SGDLS and CDR2 YYNGEE. The CDR3 covers 13 residues. V was pared by 0 bases and J by 3 bases, with 6 bases between. CDR3 residues: CASSVGGDTEAFF. DNA for the CDR3: TGTGCCAGCAGCGTAGGGGGAGACACTGAAGCTTTCTTT.

This clone was seen only a few times. This rearrangement joins TRBV2 to TRBJ2-7, with D possibly being TRBD1 (6 bases). CDR1 and CDR2 from the germline V gene are SNHLY and FYNNEI. The CDR3 runs 12 residues. Trimming stripped 6 bases from V and 8 bases from J, with 14 bases between. CDR3 loop: CASRGQGPKQYF. CDR3 nucleotides: TGTGCCAGCAGAGGTCAGGGGCCTAAGCAGTACTTC. The full variable domain, completed using reference TRBV2 and TRBJ2-7, is EPEVTQTPSHQVTQMGQEVILRCVPISNHLYFYWYRQILGQKVEFLVSFYNNEISEKSEIFDDQFSVERPDGSNFTLKIRSTKLEDSAMYFCASRGQGPKQYFGPGTRLTVT.

The chain joins TRBV7-2 to TRBJ1-1; 7 positions match TRBD1. The CDR3 sequence is 15 residues long. CDR1 and CDR2 from the germline V gene are SGHTA and FQGNSA. V lost 4 bases and J lost 4; bases outside the gene matches: 9. CDR3 sequence (DNA): TGTGCCAGCAGCTCCAACAGGGGCTTGGGCACTGAAGCTTTCTTT. Protein: CASSSNRGLGTEAFF.

The rearrangement uses TRBV5-1 and TRBJ1-2; D may be TRBD1 (6 bases). The CDR3 runs to 15 residues. Trimming removed 4 bases at V and 2 bases at J, with 15 bases between. The germline V gene encodes CDR1 SGHRS and CDR2 YFSETQ. The chain's CDR3 is CASSPRPGENYGYTF. The CDR3 bases are TGCGCCAGCAGCCCGCGCCCAGGGGAAAACTATGGCTACACCTTC.

The genes are TRBV6-1 and TRBJ1-1; D possibly corresponds to TRBD1 (6 bases). The germline CDR1 and CDR2 sequences are MNHNS and SASEGT. Trimming shortened V by 1 base and J by 11 bases, and 11 bases separated the two germline ends. The CDR3 runs 12 residues. CDR3 region: CASSEGAGAAFF. The CDR3 bases are TGTGCCAGCAGTGAAGGGGCAGGGGCGGCTTTCTTT.

This chain links TRBV4-1 with TRBJ1-2; D not resolved. The CDR3 length is 14 residues. Trimming took off 0 bases at V and 5 bases at J, with 10 bases between the two ends. Looked up from germline, CDR1 is MGHRA and CDR2 is YSYEKL. The DNA of the CDR3 is TGCGCCAGCAGCCAAGAAGGTCAGGTTTATGGCTACACCTTC. Translating gives CASSQEGQVYGYTF.

The chain has TRBV19 and TRBJ1-1; a weak D match, TRBD1 (5 bases). The germline V and J ends were trimmed by 3 bases and 4 bases, with 9 bases remaining between them. CDR3 length: 13 residues. The germline V gene has CDR1 LNHDA and CDR2 SQIVND (reference sequence). In nucleotides, the CDR3 is TGTGCCAGTAGTATTCAGGGAGGCACTGAAGCTTTCTTT. Amino acids: CASSIQGGTEAFF. Variable domain in full (rest from reference TRBV19 and TRBJ1-1): DGGITQSPKYLFRKEGQNVTLSCEQNLNHDAMYWYRQDPGQGLRLIYYSQIVNDFQKGDIAEGYSVSREKKESFPLTVTSAQKNPTAFYLCASSIQGGTEAFFGQGTRLTVV.

This chain uses TRBV7-6 with TRBJ1-1; D is possibly TRBD1 (6 bases). Trimming pared 1 base from V and 12 bases from J, leaving 21 bases between. Germline CDR1 SGHVS, CDR2 FNYEAQ. The CDR3 is 15 amino acids. This CDR3 reads CASSLGTGQFTKSFF. CDR3 coding DNA: TGTGCCAGCAGCTTAGGGACCGGACAGTTTACTAAATCTTTCTTT.

The chain is built from TRBV5-1 and TRBJ1-6; 7 bases align to TRBD1. The germline CDR1 and CDR2 sequences are SGHRS and YFSETQ. This CDR3 has 16 amino acids. V shed 0 bases, J shed 10 bases, and the junction held 10 bases outside the gene matches. The CDR3 here is CASSLAGQVLASPLHF. The CDR3 DNA reads TGCGCCAGCAGCTTGGCCGGACAGGTCCTAGCCTCACCCCTCCACTTT.

Sample share makes this clone medium-sized (0.01 to 0.1%). The identical CDR3 is also encoded by other nucleotide sequences in the sample. J is TRBJ2-3 and V is TRBV6-1, with 8 bases lining up with TRBD1. The CDR3 totals 14 residues. Germline CDR1 is MNHNS and CDR2 is SASEGT. V shed 8 bases and J 1 base; nucleotides not matched to a gene: 5. CDR3 loop: CASVDRGRTDTQYF. The CDR3 DNA reads TGTGCCAGCGTAGACAGGGGACGCACAGATACGCAGTATTTT.

This chain connects TRBV27 to TRBJ2-7; the match to TRBD1 covers 7 bases. V dropped 6 bases and J dropped 5; count of bases not matched to a gene: 4. Looked up from germline, CDR1 is MNHEY and CDR2 is SMNVEV (reference sequence). The CDR3 sequence is 12 residues long. The CDR3: CASSRQGDEQYF. CDR3 in DNA: TGTGCCAGCAGCCGACAGGGCGACGAGCAGTACTTC.

CDR3 sequence: CASSLALAGGYEQFF. DNA for the CDR3: TGTGCCAGCAGCTTAGCACTAGCGGGAGGCTATGAGCAGTTCTTC. J is TRBJ2-1 and V is TRBV7-6; 12 bases match TRBD2. The length of the CDR3 is 15 residues. The J segment lost 8 bases and the V segment lost 0 bases, leaving 2 bases of the junction unmatched. Germline V lookup: CDR1 SGHVS, CDR2 FNYEAQ.

The V call is TRBV19, the J call TRBJ1-4; the D is unclear. Deletions cut 4 bases from V and 6 bases from J, with 12 bases between. Germline values: CDR1 LNHDA, CDR2 SQIVND (reference sequence). There are 14 residues in the CDR3. The CDR3 nucleotides read TGTGCCAGTAGTACCTCGCGGGGTTATGAAAAACTGTTTTTT. Amino acids: CASSTSRGYEKLFF.

J is TRBJ2-1 and V is TRBV4-1; 7 bases are shared with TRBD1. The CDR3 length is 16 residues. Germline CDR1 and CDR2: MGHRA and YSYEKL. With 2 bases clipped from V and 0 bases from J, the junction kept 4 bases outside the gene matches. The CDR3 here is CASSQSRGNSYNEQFF. As DNA, the CDR3 is TGCGCCAGCAGCCAATCCAGGGGGAACTCCTACAATGAGCAGTTCTTC.

The chain uses TRBV18 and TRBJ1-1; 9 bases map to TRBD1. With V trimmed by 4 bases and J by 3 bases, 0 bases remained unmatched. CDR3 size: 13 residues. Germline CDR1 KGHSH, CDR2 LQKENI. CDR3 nucleotides: TGTGCCAGCTCACGGGACAGGGACACTGAAGCTTTCTTT. It encodes CASSRDRDTEAFF.

V and J are TRBV19 and TRBJ1-5; maybe TRBD1 (5 bases). The germline V gene has CDR1 LNHDA and CDR2 SQIVND (reference sequence). V shed 10 bases and J shed 7 bases, with 20 bases lying between them. The CDR3 has 14 amino acids. CDR3: CATSPGGSGQPQHF. CDR3 DNA sequence: TGTGCCACCAGTCCGGGGGGGAGCGGGCAGCCCCAGCATTTT. The entire variable domain, with the rest obtained from reference TRBV19 and TRBJ1-5, is as follows: DGGITQSPKYLFRKEGQNVTLSCEQNLNHDAMYWYRQDPGQGLRLIYYSQIVNDFQKGDIAEGYSVSREKKESFPLTVTSAQKNPTAFYLCATSPGGSGQPQHFGDGTRLSIL.

A remark on this clone: Its ends do not fully match the called genes, so a read error is possible. The genes are TRBV7-7 and TRBJ2-1; 14 bases fit TRBD2. Germline V lookup: CDR1 SSHAT, CDR2 FNYEAQ (reference sequence). This CDR3 is 19 amino acids long. As DNA, the CDR3 is TGTGCTAGCAGCTCCGGGACTAGCGGGGGCCTAGGGGGGTACAATGAGCAGTTCTTC. It specifies CASSSGTSGGLGGYNEQFF.

CDR3 loop: CASSVRDEQFF. CDR3 sequence (DNA): TGTGCCAGCAGTGTCAGGGATGAGCAGTTCTTC. The chain is built from TRBV5-6 and TRBJ2-1, with D possibly matching TRBD1 (5 bases). Germline V lookup: CDR1 SGHDT, CDR2 YYEEEE. The CDR3 is 11 residues long. The V end was cut by 5 bases, the J end by 8 bases, with 8 bases between.